The clone carrying this T cell receptor beta chain was observed a single time. The sample carries other DNA sequences with the same CDR3. The entry originates in a study of blood T cell repertoires in COVID-19. The CDR3 contains 12 residues. Trimming took 3 bases from V and 1 from J, leaving 3 bases between them. Germline CDR1 is MDHEN and CDR2 is SYDVKM. The table came from immunoSEQ multiplex PCR; TCRdb's copy has only in-frame clones and leaves some out. The sample holds 150,000 to 200,000 clones, roughly 90% seen once. The chain uses TRBV28 and TRBJ1-1, with D uncertain. The clonotype was recovered from a man in his fifties with acute or convalescent COVID-19. The sequenced material came from peripheral blood. Here the CDR3 reads CASSFRNTEAFF. The CDR3 nucleotides read TGTGCCAGCAGTTTTAGGAACACTGAAGCTTTCTTT. The whole variable domain, remainder taken from reference TRBV28 and TRBJ1-1, is DVKVTQSSRYLVKRTGEKVFLECVQDMDHENMFWYRQDPGLGLRLIYFSYDVKMKEKGDIPEGYSVSREKKERFSLILESASTNQTSMYLCASSFRNTEAFFGQGTRLTVV.